This entry describes one TCR beta chain. What it recognizes is unknown. CDR1 is SGHAT and CDR2 is FQNNGV in the germline V gene. The CDR3 is made up of 14 amino acids. The V segment lost 6 bases and the J segment 2 bases; nucleotides outside the gene matches: 6. The entry originates in a study of CD8 T cells in ankylosing spondylitis. Study outcomes and limitations: Researchers reportedly found disease-linked clones significantly enriched in matched ankylosing spondylitis synovial fluid. There was a TCR beta motif, made of eight highly homologous variants, that appeared characteristic of ankylosing spondylitis blood.

For TCR beta, libraries came from quantitative 5'-RACE with molecular barcodes. TCRdb analysed the 5' RACE reads with MiXCR anew, one entry per CDR3 protein. The sample has 100,000 or so distinct CDR3 sequences; just under 9% are singletons. This TCR was sampled from a male donor with ankylosing spondylitis. Sequenced input: blood, either unsorted or a sorted T cell fraction (not recorded which). The chain combines TRBV11-2 with TRBJ2-5, with 7 bases aligning to TRBD1. The CDR3 is CASRTTGTQETQYF. Written as DNA, the CDR3 is TGTGCCAGCAGGACGACAGGGACACAAGAGACCCAGTACTTC. The full variable domain, its missing parts supplied by reference TRBV11-2 and TRBJ2-5, is EAGVAQSPRYKIIEKRQSVAFWCNPISGHATLYWYQQILGQGPKLLIQFQNNGVVDDSQLPKDRFSAERLKGVDSTLKIQPAKLEDSAVYLCASRTTGTQETQYFGPGTRLLVL.